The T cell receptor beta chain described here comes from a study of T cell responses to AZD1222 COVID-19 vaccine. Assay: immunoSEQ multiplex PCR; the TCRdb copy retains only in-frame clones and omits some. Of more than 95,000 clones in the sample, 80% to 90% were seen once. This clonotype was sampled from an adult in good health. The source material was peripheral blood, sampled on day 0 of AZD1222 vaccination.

The CDR3, as DNA: TGTGCCAGCAGAGACTGGAACACCGGGGAGCTGTTTTTT. Its translation: CASRDWNTGELFF. This chain joins TRBV25-1 and TRBJ2-2, with D hard to call. Germline V gene data show CDR1 as MGHDK and CDR2 as SYGVNS. Trimming took 6 bases from V and 1 from J, leaving 6 bases between them. The CDR3 covers 13 residues.